This T cell receptor beta chain was captured by sequencing in a study of OX40 agonist ivuxolimab in advanced cancers. For the study at large: A male proportion of 70% to 90% was recorded, with mean age around 55 years and range 23 to 79. Partial responses occurred in Three dose-escalation patients, one with hepatocellular carcinoma and two with cutaneous melanoma.

Baseline, cycle 4 day 1, and cycle 7 day 1 were the blood sampling points. Produced via immunoSEQ multiplex PCR; TCRdb's table is partial and in-frame only. Among 84,000 or so clones, 75% to 95% were seen once, and the ten largest hold approximately 0.41%. Trimming removed 5 bases at V and 8 bases at J, with 15 bases between. Germline values: CDR1 MDHEN, CDR2 SYDVKM. The CDR3 is 13 residues long. This sequence joins TRBV28 and TRBJ1-2, with D tentatively TRBD1 (5 bases). The TCR sequence derives from an adult with an advanced solid tumor such as melanoma, head and neck, liver or kidney cancer. The sample consisted of CD4+ or CD8+ T cells sorted from blood, taken in a trial of the OX40 agonist ivuxolimab. The chain's CDR3 is CASSGARVGGYTF. CDR3 DNA: TGTGCCAGCAGTGGGGCGAGGGTAGGAGGCTACACCTTC.